This paragraph reports one TCR beta chain. The target of this receptor is not known. Nothing much larger sits one base from this clone, and base qualities are not available. Library preparation was by RT-PCR. TCRdb names Illumina HiSeq 2500 as the instrument used. TCRdb reworked the public reads: Q25 trimming with fastp, MiXCR clone assembly, productive beta chains retained. Each entry merges the rows of one CDR3 protein and shows their most common DNA and genes. The sample records 450,000 to 700,000 distinct CDR3 sequences, 14% of which are singletons. Around 10% of the sample comes from the top ten. The sample originates from a study of response to subunit inactivated influenza vaccine (dated by TCRdb to the late 2010s). The study in broad terms: To follow how T cells responded to a trivalent subunit inactivated influenza vaccine, the researchers relied on deep quantitative profiling of the T cell receptor repertoire. Overall study results and their limits: The authors suggested that each seasonal influenza vaccination may recruit only a limited number of new T cells.

The germline V gene (reference sequence) yields SGHKS for CDR1 and YYEKEE for CDR2. From the cysteine up to the phenylalanine, the CDR3 has a length of 13 residues. The entry retains the CDR3 DNA only, 39 bases that are in frame from base 1. V is cut by 4 bases and J by 5 bases, and the space between the germline ends is 10 bases. The source of this sequence is a man between 45 and 60 years old who received an inactivated influenza vaccine. Donor details come from another sample of the same person, matched by shared clones. The chain is encoded by TRBV5-5 joined to TRBJ2-1, with the D segment identity uncertain. The source was PBMCs from blood, collected roughly 12 days after vaccination. The CDR3 here reads CASSRSIHNEQFF. In nucleotide form, the sequence is TGTGCCAGCAGCCGGAGTATCCACAATGAGCAGTTCTTC.